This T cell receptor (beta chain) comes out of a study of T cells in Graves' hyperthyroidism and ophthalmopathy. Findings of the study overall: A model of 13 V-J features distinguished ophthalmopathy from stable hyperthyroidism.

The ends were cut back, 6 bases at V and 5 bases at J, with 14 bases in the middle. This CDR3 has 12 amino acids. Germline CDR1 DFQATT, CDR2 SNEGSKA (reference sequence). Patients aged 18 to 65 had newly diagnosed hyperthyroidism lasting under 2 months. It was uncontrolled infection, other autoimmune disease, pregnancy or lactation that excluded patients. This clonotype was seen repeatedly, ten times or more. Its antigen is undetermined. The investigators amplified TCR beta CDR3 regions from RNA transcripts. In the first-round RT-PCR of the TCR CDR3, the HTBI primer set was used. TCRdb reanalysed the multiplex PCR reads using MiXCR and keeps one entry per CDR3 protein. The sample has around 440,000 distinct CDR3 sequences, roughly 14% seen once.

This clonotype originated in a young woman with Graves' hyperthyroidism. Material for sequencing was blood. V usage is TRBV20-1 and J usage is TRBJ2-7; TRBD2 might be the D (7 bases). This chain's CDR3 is CSAGGQINEQYF. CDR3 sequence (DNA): TGCAGTGCCGGGGGGCAAATCAACGAGCAGTACTTC.